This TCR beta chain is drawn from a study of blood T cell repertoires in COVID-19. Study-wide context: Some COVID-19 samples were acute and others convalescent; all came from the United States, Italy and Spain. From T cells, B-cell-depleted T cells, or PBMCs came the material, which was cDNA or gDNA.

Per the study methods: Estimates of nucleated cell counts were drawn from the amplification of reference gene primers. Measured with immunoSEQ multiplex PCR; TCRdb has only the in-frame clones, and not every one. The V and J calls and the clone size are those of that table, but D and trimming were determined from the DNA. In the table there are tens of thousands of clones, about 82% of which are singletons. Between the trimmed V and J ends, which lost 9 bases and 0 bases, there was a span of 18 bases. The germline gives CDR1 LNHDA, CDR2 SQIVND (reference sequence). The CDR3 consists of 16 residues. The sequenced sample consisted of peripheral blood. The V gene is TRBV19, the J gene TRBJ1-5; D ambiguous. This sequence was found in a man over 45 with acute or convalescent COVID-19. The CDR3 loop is CASAVRVSSSNQPQHF. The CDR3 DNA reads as TGTGCCAGCGCTGTCCGAGTCTCGTCTAGCAATCAGCCCCAGCATTTT.